This is a list of T cell receptor beta chains from one sample in a study of blood T cells in healthy people across ages. TCRdb ran MiXCR on the 5' RACE reads and lists one entry per CDR3 protein. The sample contains fewer than 1,200,000 distinct CDR3 sequences, less than 25% of which appear only once. This sample was shared with a second study, whose subject was T cells of mothers and their children.

Sequencing was done on a sample of blood. These TCRs come from a girl aged 2 to 9 in good health. The CDR3 runs from the conserved cysteine through the conserved F or W. The D gene is left open where the match is weak. Some rows have no size entry. The others give once, few or many, or a class for an expanded clone.

j_gene: TRBJ2-7; len: 16; d_gene: NA; v_gene: TRBV5-1; abundance: NA; CDR3aa: CASSGGRTFISYEQYF; CDR3nt: TGCGCCAGCAGCGGGGGACGGACTTTCATCTCCTACGAGCAGTACTTC
j_gene: TRBJ1-2; len: 13; d_gene: NA; v_gene: TRBV10-3; abundance: few; CDR3aa: CAITTDSNYGYTF; CDR3nt: TGTGCCATCACCACAGACTCTAACTATGGCTACACCTTC
j_gene: TRBJ2-7; len: 14; d_gene: NA; v_gene: TRBV5-6; abundance: NA; CDR3aa: CASSFFGSSYEQYF; CDR3nt: TGTGCCAGCAGCTTTTTTGGGAGCTCCTACGAGCAGTACTTC
j_gene: TRBJ1-2; len: 15; d_gene: NA; v_gene: TRBV6-5; abundance: NA; CDR3aa: CASAQTRGGRYGYTF; CDR3nt: TGTGCCAGCGCCCAAACCCGGGGGGGCCGCTATGGCTACACCTTC
j_gene: TRBJ2-1; len: 15; d_gene: NA; v_gene: TRBV20-1; abundance: NA; CDR3aa: CSAVNTEAAYNEQFF; CDR3nt: TGCAGTGCCGTAAACACCGAGGCAGCCTACAATGAGCAGTTCTTC
j_gene: TRBJ2-7; len: 15; d_gene: TRBD2; v_gene: TRBV7-3; abundance: NA; CDR3aa: CASSPSAGGPHEQYF; CDR3nt: TGTGCCAGCAGCCCCTCAGCGGGAGGGCCCCACGAGCAGTACTTC
j_gene: TRBJ1-2; len: 13; d_gene: TRBD1; v_gene: TRBV20-1; abundance: few; CDR3aa: CSAGGTDNYGYTF; CDR3nt: TGCAGTGCTGGGGGGACAGACAACTATGGCTACACCTTC
j_gene: TRBJ2-6; len: 14; d_gene: TRBD1; v_gene: TRBV7-9; abundance: few; CDR3aa: CASSDRDGANVLTF; CDR3nt: TGTGCCAGCTCCGACAGGGATGGGGCCAACGTCCTGACTTTC
j_gene: TRBJ1-2; len: 12; d_gene: NA; v_gene: TRBV28; abundance: NA; CDR3aa: CASSFSGPGYTF; CDR3nt: TGTGCCAGCAGTTTTTCAGGGCCTGGCTACACCTTC
j_gene: TRBJ2-1; len: 14; d_gene: NA; v_gene: TRBV25-1; abundance: few; CDR3aa: CASSGDHNNNEQFF; CDR3nt: TGTGCCAGCAGTGGGGACCACAATAACAATGAGCAGTTCTTC
j_gene: TRBJ2-4; len: 15; d_gene: TRBD1; v_gene: TRBV13; abundance: NA; CDR3aa: CASSLYPDRLNIQYF; CDR3nt: TGTGCCAGCAGCTTATATCCGGACAGGTTGAACATTCAGTACTTC
j_gene: TRBJ1-1; len: 15; d_gene: NA; v_gene: TRBV29-1; abundance: NA; CDR3aa: CSVELFPKRGTEAFF; CDR3nt: TGCAGCGTTGAACTCTTCCCAAAGAGGGGCACTGAAGCTTTCTTT
j_gene: TRBJ1-6; len: 15; d_gene: TRBD1; v_gene: TRBV5-6; abundance: few; CDR3aa: CASSSGTGDNSPLHF; CDR3nt: TGTGCCAGCAGCTCCGGGACAGGGGATAATTCACCCCTCCACTTT
j_gene: TRBJ2-1; len: 12; d_gene: NA; v_gene: TRBV9; abundance: few; CDR3aa: CASSVKFGEQFF; CDR3nt: TGTGCCAGCAGCGTAAAGTTCGGCGAGCAGTTCTTC
j_gene: TRBJ1-1; len: 12; d_gene: NA; v_gene: TRBV28; abundance: once; CDR3aa: CASSLAGRKAFF; CDR3nt: TGTGCCAGCAGCTTAGCCGGTAGGAAAGCTTTCTTT
j_gene: TRBJ1-4; len: 17; d_gene: TRBD1; v_gene: TRBV7-6; abundance: few; CDR3aa: CASSLLQGAQTNEKLFF; CDR3nt: TGTGCCAGCAGCCTTCTCCAGGGGGCTCAAACTAATGAAAAACTGTTTTTT